In this sample, the clone carrying this T cell receptor (beta chain) turned up a few times. Its target is unknown. Using its own MiXCR run on the multiplex PCR reads, TCRdb lists one record per CDR3 protein. The data show over 250,000 distinct CDR3 sequences, about 30% seen once. Germline V gene sequence: CDR1 KGHSH, CDR2 LQKENI. CDR3 length: 14 residues. With V trimmed by 0 bases and J by 5 bases, 3 bases remained unmatched. The data stem from a study of breast tumors, draining lymph nodes, adjacent tissues. The lymph nodes were axillary draining lymph nodes from breast cancer patients. Overall study findings and caveats: Tumor repertoires ranked between lymph nodes and nontumor tissue in diversity, with V and J gene preferences. Luminal-like breast cancer showed significantly higher tumor–nontumor repertoire similarity than basal-like. Most tumor T cells seemingly derive from lymph node, then expand in tumor.

The chain employs TRBV18 and TRBJ2-7; 8 bases agree with TRBD2. This clonotype was obtained from a female donor with breast cancer. Some clones in this sample may be carry-over from other donors' samples. The specimen sequenced was axillary lymph node tissue. CDR3 coding DNA: TGTGCCAGCTCACCACCCAGCGGGAGTCACGAGCAGTACTTC. This sequence encodes CASSPPSGSHEQYF.